This T cell receptor beta chain comes out of a study of shared clonotypes between healthy human individuals. In the study overall: CD4 naive cells filled three plates per donor, CD4 memory three, CD8 naive two and CD8 memory one.

Findings and caveats of the study: Relative to clonotypes present in all four donors, those not shared had lower generation probabilities.

Splitting the CD4+ cells yielded a CD45RA+ naive subset and a CD45RA-negative memory subset. CDR3 length equals 11 residues. CDR1 DFQATT and CDR2 SNEGSKA come from the germline V gene (reference sequence). V shed 6 bases and J shed 4 bases, with 10 bases lying between them. A remark on this clone: The antigen is unknown. The same CDR3 arises from other DNA sequences in this sample as well.

Produced via immunoSEQ multiplex PCR; TCRdb's table is partial and in-frame only. Here the sample spans more than 550,000 clones, just under 75% being singletons. Sequencing used memory CD4+ T cells sorted from blood. As for subset: CD45RA-negative fraction. This receptor was taken from a woman in her twenties or thirties in good health. The genes are TRBV20-1 and TRBJ2-7; a possible D gene is TRBD2 (5 bases). The DNA for the CDR3 is TGCAGTGCCTCCCCGGGATACGAGCAGTACTTC. Translation: CSASPGYEQYF.